This T cell receptor (beta chain) was documented in a study of early T cells in non-severe SARS-CoV-2 infection (dated by TCRdb to the early 2020s). For context, the study as a whole: TCR sequencing used bulk RNA from unsorted whole blood, so alpha and beta chains could not be paired.

The study was a case-control design nested within a healthcare worker cohort in London, UK, with weekly nasopharyngeal swab PCR tests and blood sampling. Healthcare workers were recruited between 23 and 31 March 2020, during the week of the UK lockdown, and were followed weekly for up to roughly 15 weeks. The research as a whole found: Matching against VDJdb was skewed toward anti-spike CD8 responses, likely underestimated virus-specific expansions, and missed private and CD4 specificities.

Preparation of the library involved 5' RACE. Sequencing was performed on a NextSeq 500. In the TCR library protocol, unique molecular identifiers were attached to individual cDNA molecules to correct for PCR bias and sequencing error. Both TCR alpha and beta chains were sequenced, and tight co-correlation was observed between alpha and beta sequence abundances in each sample. The study's own analysis went as follows. Decombinator V4 was used to annotate TCR sequences for V gene, J gene and CDR3. Expanded TCRs were defined as changing significantly between any two time points under a Poisson model with p below 0.0001. TCR abundances were normalised to the total number of TCRs sequenced per sample and expressed as counts per million. MAIT TCRs were defined by TRAV1-2 paired with TRAJ12, TRAJ20 or TRAJ33, and iNKT TCRs by TRAV10 paired with TRAJ18. VDJdb, accessed 1 November 2021, was searched for CMV, EBV and SARS-CoV-2 annotated TCRs, with TCRs annotated for multiple antigens excluded. Starting from the raw public reads, TCRdb applied fastp trimming at Q25, assembled clones with MiXCR and retained in-frame beta chains. Rows are combined by CDR3 protein, so each entry shows the most common genes and DNA. The V and J calls and clone size are TCRdb's, not the authors'. The sample table lists 24,000 or so distinct CDR3 sequences, 3.5% to 5% of them with a count of one. Of the sample, 3.5% to 5% is held by the ten largest clones.

Measured from the cysteine to the phenylalanine, the CDR3 is 13 residues long. Kept here is only the CDR3 DNA, which spans 39 bases and is read in frame from base 1. CDR1 SGDLS and CDR2 YYNGEE were looked up in the germline V gene. Cut back by 6 bases and 4 bases, the V and J ends lie 8 bases apart. At least ten counts were recorded for this clonotype. No cognate antigen has been identified for it. Base qualities are missing; no much larger clone stands one base away. Input material: whole blood. Recombination linked TRBV9 to TRBJ2-6; no D gene call is confident. The TCR comes from an adult who was a healthcare worker with PCR-confirmed SARS-CoV-2 infection or an uninfected control (not recorded which). The DNA sequence reads TGTGCCAGCACACGAACCGGGGCCAACGTCCTGACTTTC. Translated, this is CASTRTGANVLTF.